This is a list of T cell receptor beta chains from one sample in a study of cytomegalovirus exposure and HLA in healthy donors. TCRdb's copy holds only in-frame clones and misses some; the assay was immunoSEQ multiplex PCR. This table has more than 85,000 clones, 65% to 90% appearing once. The sequenced sample was PBMCs. The source is a man in his thirties or forties in good health and CMV-seropositive. Both conserved end residues are part of each CDR3. The D gene is left open where the match is weak. Expanded clones get a size class; other rows say once, few or many, or leave the size out.

V gene	J gene	clone size	D gene	CDR3 protein	CDR3 DNA
TRBV10-3	TRBJ2-7	.	.	CAISVGAGEQYF	TGTGCCATCAGTGTGGGGGCGGGCGAGCAGTACTTC
TRBV6-5	TRBJ2-6	few	.	CASSYTSGANVLTF	TGTGCCAGCAGTTACACTTCTGGGGCCAACGTCCTGACTTTC
TRBV5-4	TRBJ2-7	once	.	CASSLTGHGAYEQYF	TGTGCCAGCAGCTTGACGGGACATGGCGCCTACGAGCAGTACTTC
TRBV21-1	TRBJ1-5	.	.	CASTEQGINQPQHF	TGTGCCAGCACCGAACAGGGGATCAATCAGCCCCAGCATTTT
TRBV5-1	TRBJ2-2	.	.	CASSFSETVYYGELFF	TGCGCCAGCAGCTTTAGTGAGACAGTATACTACGGGGAGCTGTTTTTT
TRBV6-6	TRBJ2-2	.	.	CASRPARTGELFF	TGTGCCAGCAGGCCAGCGCGGACCGGGGAGCTGTTTTTT
TRBV2	TRBJ1-1	.	.	CASSWQGVQGLVAEAFF	TGTGCCAGCAGTTGGCAAGGGGTTCAAGGGTTGGTAGCTGAAGCTTTCTTT
TRBV7-2	TRBJ1-3	.	TRBD1	CASSDRANGNTIYF	TGTGCCAGCAGCGACAGGGCGAACGGAAACACCATATATTTT
TRBV9	TRBJ2-3	.	TRBD2	CASSVGTSGLGTDTQYF	TGTGCCAGCAGCGTCGGGACTAGCGGTTTAGGCACAGATACGCAGTATTTT
TRBV2	TRBJ1-5	.	.	CASRVETGSNQPQHF	TGTGCCAGCAGGGTAGAGACGGGTAGCAATCAGCCCCAGCATTTT
TRBV7-2	TRBJ1-1	.	.	CASSSPEGRDTEAFF	TGTGCCAGCAGCTCCCCGGAGGGGCGGGACACTGAAGCTTTCTTT
TRBV5-1	TRBJ1-1	.	.	CASSSWGDGLNTEAFF	TGCGCCAGCAGCTCATGGGGGGACGGATTGAACACTGAAGCTTTCTTT
TRBV6-5	TRBJ1-6	.	.	CASRWTDRNSPLHF	TGTGCCAGCAGGTGGACAGACAGAAATTCACCCCTCCACTTT
TRBV27	TRBJ2-7	.	TRBD2	CASSFGGGYEQYF	TGTGCCAGCAGTTTTGGGGGGGGGTACGAGCAGTACTTC
TRBV19	TRBJ1-2	.	.	CASSRVEFNYGYTF	TGTGCCAGTAGTAGAGTGGAGTTTAACTATGGCTACACCTTC
TRBV4-3	TRBJ2-5	once	TRBD2	CASSQGTSGLETQYF	TGCGCCAGCAGCCAAGGGACTAGCGGATTGGAGACCCAGTACTTC
TRBV7-2	TRBJ2-7	.	.	CASSFPGRMQYF	TGTGCCAGCAGCTTTCCGGGAAGGATGCAGTACTTC
TRBV5-4	TRBJ2-5	.	TRBD1	CASSLVDRAKTQYF	TGTGCCAGCAGCTTGGTGGACAGGGCAAAGACCCAGTACTTC
TRBV28	TRBJ1-5	.	.	CASKGRVFGGDQPQHF	TGTGCCAGCAAGGGTAGGGTGTTCGGAGGAGATCAGCCCCAGCATTTT
TRBV7-8	TRBJ2-3	.	.	CASSRDEGDTQYF	TGTGCCAGCAGCCGTGACGAGGGAGATACGCAGTATTTT
TRBV9	TRBJ2-5	.	TRBD1	CASSVESGGRQETQYF	TGTGCCAGCAGCGTAGAGTCAGGGGGTCGACAAGAGACCCAGTACTTC
TRBV5-6	TRBJ2-3	.	.	CASSPLRGGASDTQYF	TGTGCCAGCAGCCCCCTGAGAGGGGGGGCATCAGATACGCAGTATTTT
TRBV5-1	TRBJ2-7	few	TRBD1	CASSPEQGAGEQYF	TGCGCCAGCAGCCCCGAACAGGGGGCAGGGGAGCAGTACTTC
TRBV4-3	TRBJ1-1	.	TRBD1	CASSQDGTGHREAFF	TGCGCCAGCAGCCAAGACGGGACAGGCCACCGTGAAGCTTTCTTT
TRBV6-5	TRBJ1-2	few	.	CASSPGGLYGYTF	TGTGCCAGCAGCCCCGGCGGTTTATATGGCTACACCTTC
TRBV30	TRBJ2-5	.	.	CAWTPPGAEETQYF	TGTGCCTGGACCCCCCCCGGTGCCGAAGAGACCCAGTACTTC
TRBV6-1	TRBJ2-7	.	.	CASSEARDSGEQYF	TGTGCCAGCAGTGAAGCGAGGGATTCGGGTGAGCAGTACTTC
TRBV6-5	TRBJ1-4	.	TRBD1	CASSGTATNEKLFF	TGTGCCAGCAGTGGGACAGCAACTAATGAAAAACTGTTTTTT
TRBV9	TRBJ2-7	.	TRBD2	CASSVFSTSGRGEQYF	TGTGCCAGCAGCGTTTTCTCGACTAGCGGCCGGGGGGAGCAGTACTTC
TRBV9	TRBJ1-3	.	.	CASSPPEDTIYF	TGTGCCAGCAGCCCTCCAGAGGACACCATATATTTT
TRBV6-5	TRBJ2-1	few	TRBD2	CASTDPLAGSEQFF	TGTGCCAGCACCGACCCACTAGCGGGGTCTGAGCAGTTCTTC
TRBV6-5	TRBJ1-2	.	.	CASRSGDTNYGYTF	TGTGCCAGCAGGAGTGGGGACACTAACTATGGCTACACCTTC
TRBV2	TRBJ2-7	.	.	CASSEPVTYEQYF	TGTGCCAGCAGTGAACCAGTGACCTACGAGCAGTACTTC
TRBV7-8	TRBJ1-6	.	.	CASSPTLGQRNSPLHF	TGTGCCAGCAGCCCGACCCTAGGACAGCGGAATTCACCCCTCCACTTT
TRBV6-5	TRBJ1-6	.	.	CASSAGVVRSPLHF	TGTGCCAGCAGCGCAGGGGTAGTACGATCACCCCTCCACTTT
TRBV7-9	TRBJ1-6	.	TRBD1	CASSFGGQYSPLHF	TGTGCCAGCAGCTTTGGGGGACAGTATTCACCCCTCCACTTT
TRBV2	TRBJ2-7	.	TRBD1	CASRIGTGGYEQYF	TGTGCCAGTAGGATCGGGACAGGCGGTTACGAGCAGTACTTC
TRBV19	TRBJ1-1	.	.	CASSPRGMHTEAFF	TGTGCCAGTAGTCCACGGGGTATGCACACTGAAGCTTTCTTT
TRBV14	TRBJ1-2	once	TRBD1	CASSQRQGAYGYTF	TGTGCCAGCAGCCAACGACAGGGGGCCTATGGCTACACCTTC
TRBV5-5	TRBJ1-2	.	TRBD1	CASSPSQGADYGYTF	TGTGCCAGCAGCCCGTCCCAGGGGGCTGACTATGGCTACACCTTC
TRBV5-1	TRBJ2-5	.	.	CASSLDGGGLQETQYF	TGCGCCAGCAGCTTGGATGGCGGGGGCCTTCAAGAGACCCAGTACTTC
TRBV7-2	TRBJ1-1	.	.	CASSLARGGVTEAFF	TGTGCCAGCAGCTTGGCCAGGGGAGGGGTCACTGAAGCTTTCTTT
TRBV2	TRBJ2-7	.	.	CASRTDSYEQYF	TGTGCCAGCAGGACGGACAGCTACGAGCAGTACTTC
TRBV5-6	TRBJ2-2	.	.	CASSQENTGELFF	TGTGCCAGCAGCCAGGAGAACACCGGGGAGCTGTTTTTT
TRBV5-8	TRBJ1-2	.	.	CASSLAFRAYGYTF	TGTGCCAGCAGCTTGGCCTTCAGGGCCTATGGCTACACCTTC
TRBV7-2	TRBJ2-3	.	TRBD2	CASSLSLAAGTDTQYF	TGTGCCAGCAGCCTCTCTCTAGCGGCGGGCACAGATACGCAGTATTTT
TRBV2	TRBJ2-5	.	TRBD1	CASSEPKTGRDGETQYF	TGTGCCAGCAGTGAACCTAAGACAGGGCGTGATGGAGAGACCCAGTACTTC